The present entry profiles one TCR beta chain with its context. This record belongs to a study of blood T cell repertoires in COVID-19. Background on the study: The United States, Italy and Spain supplied acute and convalescent COVID-19 samples.

In the authors' methods: How many nucleated cells were present was estimated from reference gene primer amplification. Only in-frame clones appear in the TCRdb table, and some are missing; sequencing was by immunoSEQ multiplex PCR. V, J and clone size are those of that table, while D and trimming were read from the DNA. This repertoire shows 100,000 to 150,000 clones, about 85% found once; its top ten account for under 8%. CDR3 length: 14 residues. Germline trimming cut 3 bases from V and 4 bases from J; bases unmatched to any gene: 3. Germline CDR1 is SEHNR and CDR2 is FQNEAQ (reference sequence). This sequence joins TRBV7-9 and TRBJ2-5; 9 bases are a match to TRBD2. Sequenced material: peripheral blood. The source of this sequence is a man older than 75 with active or convalescent COVID-19. CDR3 in amino acids: CASSLATSGETQYF. The CDR3 DNA is TGTGCCAGCAGCTTGGCGACTAGCGGAGAGACCCAGTACTTC.